These 7 T cell receptor beta chains share one sample of origin, sequenced in a study of blood T cell repertoires in COVID-19 (dated by TCRdb to 2019 to 2021). Libraries were prepared through the immunoSEQ multiplex PCR assay. TCRdb obtained this table from immuneACCESS and retained in-frame rearrangements with V and J assigned. These tables miss some clones; where compared with another copy, unresolved V genes account for less than half of the shortfall, and the remainder is unexplained. In this sample the table shows fewer than 110,000 clones, 85% of which occur a single time. The top ten clones comprise around 2% of the sample. Sequenced material: peripheral blood. Source of these receptors: an older woman with active or convalescent COVID-19.

This clone has only a few counts. V gene TRBV28 combines with J gene TRBJ1-5, with D tentatively TRBD1 (6 bases). This CDR3 comprises 14 residues. V lost 1 base to trimming and J lost 3 bases, with 7 bases between them. Germline CDR1 MDHEN, CDR2 SYDVKM. Here the CDR3 DNA reads TGTGCCAGCAGTTTATACAGGGTCAATCAGCCCCAGCATTTT. Amino acids: CASSLYRVNQPQHF.

The chain is built from TRBV6-4 and TRBJ2-7; TRBD1 matches 7 bases. CDR1 is MRHNA, CDR2 SNTAGT, per germline. V shed 2 bases and J 3 bases; nucleotides not matched to a gene: 4. The CDR3 length is 14 residues. CDR3 sequence: CASSDVTGDYEQYF. CDR3 in DNA: TGTGCCAGCAGTGACGTAACAGGGGACTACGAGCAGTACTTC.

The J gene is TRBJ2-2, the V gene TRBV11-2; D gene ambiguous. V shed 2 bases and J shed 0 bases, with 7 bases lying between them. Germline V gene data show CDR1 as SGHAT and CDR2 as FQNNGV. The CDR3 covers 15 residues. CDR3 sequence: CASSLQYTNTGELFF. The CDR3 DNA is TGTGCCAGCAGCTTACAATACACGAACACCGGGGAGCTGTTTTTT. The complete variable domain, with remaining parts taken from reference TRBV11-2 and TRBJ2-2, reads EAGVAQSPRYKIIEKRQSVAFWCNPISGHATLYWYQQILGQGPKLLIQFQNNGVVDDSQLPKDRFSAERLKGVDSTLKIQPAKLEDSAVYLCASSLQYTNTGELFFGEGSRLTVL.

The CDR3 nucleotides are TGTGCCAGCAGCTCGGGGGTGGGGTTCGAGCAGTACTTC. Amino acids: CASSSGVGFEQYF. The chain links TRBV5-5 to TRBJ2-7, with D possibly matching TRBD2 (6 bases). V lost 3 bases and J lost 6, with 13 bases in between. Germline-derived CDR1 and CDR2 are SGHKS and YYEKEE (reference sequence). This CDR3 contains 13 residues.

The chain employs TRBV12-3 or TRBV12-4 and TRBJ2-7; unclear D gene. The CDR3 loop spans 12 amino acids. The V end lost 0 bases, the J end lost 7 bases, and 7 bases lay between the germline ends. The CDR3 sequence is CASSLARTEQYF. CDR3 DNA: TGTGCCAGCAGTTTAGCGCGAACGGAGCAGTACTTC.

The chain recombines TRBV18 with TRBJ2-7; 9 bases are shared with TRBD1. CDR1 is KGHSH and CDR2 is LQKENI in the germline V gene. The CDR3 sequence is 15 residues long. Trimming at V came to 4 bases and at J to 5 bases, leaving 9 bases not matched to a gene. The CDR3 is CASSLTPGQGNEQYF. The CDR3 DNA sequence: TGTGCCAGCTCACTGACTCCGGGACAGGGTAACGAGCAGTACTTC.

The gene calls are TRBV7-9 and TRBJ1-1; 7 bases fit TRBD1. J was trimmed by 4 bases and V by 7 bases; bases with no gene match: 9. CDR3 length: 14 amino acids. Germline V gene sequence: CDR1 SEHNR, CDR2 FQNEAQ (reference sequence). The CDR3: CASTPQGFVTEAFF. As DNA, the CDR3 is TGTGCCAGCACCCCACAGGGGTTTGTCACTGAAGCTTTCTTT.